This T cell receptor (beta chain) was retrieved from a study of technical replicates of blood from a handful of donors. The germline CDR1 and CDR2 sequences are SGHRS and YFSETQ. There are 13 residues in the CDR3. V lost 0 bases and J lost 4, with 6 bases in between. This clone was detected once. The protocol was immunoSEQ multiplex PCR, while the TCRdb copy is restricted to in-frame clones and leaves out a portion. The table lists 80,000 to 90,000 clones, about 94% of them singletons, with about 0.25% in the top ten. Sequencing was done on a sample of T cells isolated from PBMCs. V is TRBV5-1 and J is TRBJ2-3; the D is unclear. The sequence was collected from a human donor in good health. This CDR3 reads CASSLVAPDTQYF. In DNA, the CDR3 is TGCGCCAGCAGCTTGGTGGCCCCAGATACGCAGTATTTT. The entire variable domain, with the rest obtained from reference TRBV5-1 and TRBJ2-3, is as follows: KAGVTQTPRYLIKTRGQQVTLSCSPISGHRSVSWYQQTPGQGLQFLFEYFSETQRNKGNFPGRFSGRQFSNSRSEMNVSTLELGDSALYLCASSLVAPDTQYFGPGTRLTVL.